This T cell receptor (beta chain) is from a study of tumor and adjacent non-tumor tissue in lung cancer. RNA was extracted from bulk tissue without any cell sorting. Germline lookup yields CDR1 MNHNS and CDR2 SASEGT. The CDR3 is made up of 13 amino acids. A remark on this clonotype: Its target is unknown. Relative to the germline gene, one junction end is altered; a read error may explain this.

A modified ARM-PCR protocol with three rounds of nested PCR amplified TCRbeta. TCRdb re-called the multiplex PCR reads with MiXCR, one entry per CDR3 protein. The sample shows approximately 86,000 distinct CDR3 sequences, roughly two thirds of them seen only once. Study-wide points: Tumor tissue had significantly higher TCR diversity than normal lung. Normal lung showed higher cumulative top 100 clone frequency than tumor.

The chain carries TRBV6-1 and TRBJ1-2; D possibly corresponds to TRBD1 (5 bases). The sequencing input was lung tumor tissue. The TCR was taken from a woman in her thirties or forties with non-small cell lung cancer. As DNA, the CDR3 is TGTGCCAGCAGTGGAGCGACAGAGCGCGGCTACAGCTTC. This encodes CASSGATERGYSF.